Listed below are T cell receptor beta chains from one sample, sequenced in a study of OX40 agonist ivuxolimab in advanced cancers. TCRdb keeps only in-frame clones here, not all; method: immunoSEQ multiplex PCR. The data hold tens of thousands of clones, with about 89% observed a single time. The input for sequencing was CD4+ or CD8+ T cells sorted from blood, taken in a trial of the OX40 agonist ivuxolimab. These receptors originate from an adult with an advanced solid tumor such as melanoma, head and neck, liver or kidney cancer. The conserved cysteine and the conserved F or W are not part of the CDR3 here. Fields, in order: CDR3 protein, J gene, D gene, V gene. A D gene is named only where the DNA matches it firmly.

CDR3: ASSMTGGAGNQPQH
J: TRBJ1-5
D: TRBD1
V: TRBV7-2

CDR3: ASSSPRGSGEETQY
J: TRBJ2-5
D: NA
V: TRBV6-5

CDR3: ASSLVEGGRNEQF
J: TRBJ2-1
D: NA
V: TRBV7-9

CDR3: ASRKGEGTGELF
J: TRBJ2-2
D: NA
V: TRBV10-1

CDR3: ASSKGLAGGTSSYEQY
J: TRBJ2-7
D: TRBD2
V: TRBV19

CDR3: ASSLVWDSNQPQH
J: TRBJ1-5
D: NA
V: TRBV7-8

CDR3: ASSLEPGRQETQY
J: TRBJ2-5
D: NA
V: TRBV7-8

CDR3: ASSLASSRDTQY
J: TRBJ2-3
D: NA
V: TRBV11-3

CDR3: SVGPGGAQNGYT
J: TRBJ1-2
D: NA
V: TRBV29-1

CDR3: SVAGQSYGYT
J: TRBJ1-2
D: NA
V: TRBV29-1

CDR3: ASSESQRPYEQY
J: NA
D: NA
V: TRBV6-1

CDR3: ASSLAGQGGSAGYT
J: TRBJ1-2
D: TRBD1
V: TRBV5-4

CDR3: ASSSQVTGELF
J: TRBJ2-2
D: NA
V: TRBV5-1

CDR3: ASCSGTGLFQPQH
J: TRBJ1-5
D: TRBD1
V: TRBV7-8

CDR3: ASRRTGAPYGYT
J: TRBJ1-2
D: TRBD1
V: TRBV5-4

CDR3: AISESDRGRNIQY
J: TRBJ2-4
D: TRBD1
V: TRBV10-3

CDR3: ASSPTGFYGYT
J: TRBJ1-2
D: NA
V: TRBV14

CDR3: ASSLVGTKETQY
J: TRBJ2-5
D: NA
V: TRBV5-1

CDR3: ASSYEIAAEAF
J: TRBJ1-1
D: NA
V: TRBV6-6

CDR3: ASSTPTSGRPQETQY
J: TRBJ2-5
D: TRBD2
V: TRBV18

CDR3: ASSYSWTGRAVGAF
J: TRBJ1-1
D: TRBD1
V: TRBV6-5